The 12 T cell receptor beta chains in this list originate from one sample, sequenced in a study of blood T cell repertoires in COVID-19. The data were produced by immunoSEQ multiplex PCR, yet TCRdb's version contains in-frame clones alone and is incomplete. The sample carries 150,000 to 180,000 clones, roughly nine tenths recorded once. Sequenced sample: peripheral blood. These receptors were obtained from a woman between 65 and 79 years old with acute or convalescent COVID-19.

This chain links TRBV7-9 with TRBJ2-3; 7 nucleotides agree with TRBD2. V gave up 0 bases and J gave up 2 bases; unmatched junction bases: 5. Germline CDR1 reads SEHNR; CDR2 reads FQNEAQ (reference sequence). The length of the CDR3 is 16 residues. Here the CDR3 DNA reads TGTGCCAGCAGCTTAGCGGGAGGGGCCAACACAGATACGCAGTATTTT. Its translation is CASSLAGGANTDTQYF.

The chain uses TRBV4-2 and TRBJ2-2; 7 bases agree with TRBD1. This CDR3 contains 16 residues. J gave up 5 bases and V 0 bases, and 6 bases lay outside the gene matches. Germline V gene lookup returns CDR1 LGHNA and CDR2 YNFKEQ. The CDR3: CASSQDVAGGTGELFF. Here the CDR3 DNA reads TGTGCCAGCAGCCAAGACGTGGCAGGGGGAACCGGGGAGCTGTTTTTT.

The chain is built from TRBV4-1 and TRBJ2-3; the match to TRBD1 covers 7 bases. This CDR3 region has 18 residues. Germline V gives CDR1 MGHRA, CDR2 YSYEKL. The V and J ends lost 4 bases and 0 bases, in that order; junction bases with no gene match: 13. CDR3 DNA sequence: TGCGCCAGCAGCCGTTCACCCGGGACAGCTGCTAGCACAGATACGCAGTATTTT. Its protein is CASSRSPGTAASTDTQYF.

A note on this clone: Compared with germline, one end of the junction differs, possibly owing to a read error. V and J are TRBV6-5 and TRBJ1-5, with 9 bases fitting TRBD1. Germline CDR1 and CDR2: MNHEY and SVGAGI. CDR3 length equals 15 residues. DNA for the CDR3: TGTGCCAGCAGCTATAACAGGGGGCGCAACCAGCCCCAGCATTTT. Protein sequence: CASSYNRGRNQPQHF.

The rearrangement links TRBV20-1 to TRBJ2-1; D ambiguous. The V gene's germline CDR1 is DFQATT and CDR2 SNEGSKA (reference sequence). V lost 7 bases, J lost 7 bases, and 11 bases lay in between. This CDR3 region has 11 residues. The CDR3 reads CSVEKLNEQFF. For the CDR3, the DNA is TGCAGTGTTGAAAAACTGAATGAGCAGTTCTTC.

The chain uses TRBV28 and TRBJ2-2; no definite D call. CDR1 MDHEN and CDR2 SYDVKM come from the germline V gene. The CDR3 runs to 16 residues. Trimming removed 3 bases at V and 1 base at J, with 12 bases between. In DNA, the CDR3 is TGTGCCAGCAGTTTGTTGGGCACAAAGAACACCGGGGAGCTGTTTTTT. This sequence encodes CASSLLGTKNTGELFF.

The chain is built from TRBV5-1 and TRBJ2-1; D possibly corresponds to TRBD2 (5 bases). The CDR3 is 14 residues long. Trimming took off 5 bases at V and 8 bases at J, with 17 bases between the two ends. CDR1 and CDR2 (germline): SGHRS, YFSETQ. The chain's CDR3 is CASRREGAPDEQFF. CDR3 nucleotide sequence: TGCGCCAGCAGACGCGAGGGCGCCCCGGATGAGCAGTTCTTC.

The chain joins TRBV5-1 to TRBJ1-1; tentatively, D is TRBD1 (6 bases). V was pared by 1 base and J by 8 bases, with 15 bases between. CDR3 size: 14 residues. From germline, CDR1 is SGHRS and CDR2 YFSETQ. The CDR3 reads CASSLPEDRGEAFF. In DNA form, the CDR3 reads TGCGCCAGCAGCTTGCCCGAGGACAGAGGAGAAGCTTTCTTT.

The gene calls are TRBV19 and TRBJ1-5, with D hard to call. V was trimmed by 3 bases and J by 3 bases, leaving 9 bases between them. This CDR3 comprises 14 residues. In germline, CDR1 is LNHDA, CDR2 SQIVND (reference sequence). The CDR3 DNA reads TGTGCCAGTAGTATCCTGGGCAACAATCAGCCCCAGCATTTT. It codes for CASSILGNNQPQHF.

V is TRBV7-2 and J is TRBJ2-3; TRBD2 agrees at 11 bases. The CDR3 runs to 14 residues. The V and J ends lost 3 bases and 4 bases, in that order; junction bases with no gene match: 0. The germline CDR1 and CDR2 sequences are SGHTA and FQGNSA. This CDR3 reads CASSLTSGADTQYF. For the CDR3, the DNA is TGTGCCAGCAGCTTGACTAGCGGGGCAGATACGCAGTATTTT.

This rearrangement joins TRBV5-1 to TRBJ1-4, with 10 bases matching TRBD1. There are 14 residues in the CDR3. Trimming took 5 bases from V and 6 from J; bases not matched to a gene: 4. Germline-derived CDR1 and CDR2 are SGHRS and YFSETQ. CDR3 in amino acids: CASRIGTGDEKLFF. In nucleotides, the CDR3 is TGCGCCAGCAGAATCGGGACAGGGGATGAAAAACTGTTTTTT. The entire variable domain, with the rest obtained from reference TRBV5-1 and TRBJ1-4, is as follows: KAGVTQTPRYLIKTRGQQVTLSCSPISGHRSVSWYQQTPGQGLQFLFEYFSETQRNKGNFPGRFSGRQFSNSRSEMNVSTLELGDSALYLCASRIGTGDEKLFFGSGTQLSVL.

The CDR3 region has the DNA TGTGCCAGCAGTTTAGCCCACACCGGGGAGCTGTTTTTT. Translating gives CASSLAHTGELFF. The gene calls are TRBV6-2 or TRBV6-3 and TRBJ2-2, with D unclear. Deletions cut 4 bases from V and 3 bases from J, with 6 bases between. The germline V gene encodes CDR1 MNHEY and CDR2 SVGEGT. The CDR3 runs to 13 residues.